This T cell receptor (beta chain) was recorded in a study of T cells after yellow fever vaccination. Looking at the study overall: Low-cell-number fractions underwent preparation using SMART-Seq v4 Ultra Low Input.

This clonotype was seen a few times. What it recognizes is unknown. Study-wide results and limits: The presence of abundant clonotypes contaminating from the bulk population was possible in FACS-sorted repertoires. In post-booster samples, most primary-vaccination clones reappeared (about 96% CD4, roughly 90% CD8).

Template switching with 5'RACE generated the TCR cDNA and added a universal primer site and UMIs. MiXCR was run by TCRdb on the 5' RACE reads, yielding one entry per CDR3 protein. The sample has about 300,000 distinct CDR3 sequences; about 10% are singletons. The source of this sequence is a young man who received the YFV17D yellow fever vaccine. The sample consisted of CD4+ T cells sorted from PBMCs, taken 5 days after the yellow fever booster vaccination.

Written as DNA, the CDR3 is TGTGCCAGCAGTTTACATCAGGGGGTTGCTTTCTTT. This translates into CASSLHQGVAFF. The V and J genes are TRBV12-3 or TRBV12-4 and TRBJ1-1; 7 bases fit TRBD1. Trimming cost V 2 bases and J 11 bases; bases outside gene matches: 5. This CDR3 is 12 amino acids long.